What follows describes a single T cell receptor beta chain. The antigen is unknown. Every molecule of TCR cDNA had its own unique molecular identifier. TCRdb independently ran MiXCR on the 5' RACE reads; one entry per CDR3 protein. The sample lists about 25,000 distinct CDR3 sequences, 5% to 6.5% occurring once. The sample belongs to a study of spatial heterogeneity in lung cancer. Study overall: Donation came from 70 or so patients with untreated early-stage non-small cell lung cancer. At a median of around two years after resection, follow-up PBMC samples were sequenced when available. General study findings and limits: Detection of ubiquitous tumor TCRs in blood was higher at resection than follow-up.

The time point here: blood at routine non-recurrence follow-up after resection. Whole RNA obtained from tumor, nontumor lung or frozen PBMC underwent sequencing without sorting. Trimming removed 0 bases at V and 2 bases at J, with 11 bases between. From germline, CDR1 is SGHTA and CDR2 FQGNSA. The CDR3 loop spans 16 amino acids. The clonotype was recovered from a male donor with early-stage non-small cell lung cancer. The J gene is TRBJ1-3, the V gene TRBV7-2; D possibly corresponds to TRBD1 (5 bases). The sample was PBMCs, taken at follow-up. CDR3 DNA sequence: TGTGCCAGCAGCTTAGCGGCAGGGTTGGCTGGAAACACCATATATTTT. Its protein product is CASSLAAGLAGNTIYF.